The T cell receptor (beta chain) under discussion was sequenced for a study of T cell responses to AZD1222 COVID-19 vaccine. Notes on the study in general: Repertoire sampling occurred only after the peak T cell response. An increase in Spike-specific TCR breadth and depth was observed after two AZD1222 doses.

About this clone itself: Its antigen is as yet unknown.

This CDR3 comprises 16 residues. CDR1 is SEHNR and CDR2 is FQNEAQ in the germline V gene (reference sequence). V lost 4 bases, J lost 0 bases, and 5 bases stayed unmatched. The assay was immunoSEQ multiplex PCR, and TCRdb's table has in-frame clones only and misses some. The sample carries 130,000 to 150,000 clones, 88% recorded once. J is TRBJ1-3 and V is TRBV7-9; 8 positions match TRBD1. The TCR originated in an adult in good health. This specimen consisted of peripheral blood, obtained on day 0 of AZD1222 vaccination. CDR3: CASSSPGGSSGNTIYF. CDR3 in DNA: TGTGCCAGCAGCTCTCCAGGGGGCAGCTCTGGAAACACCATATATTTT.